Described below is a single T cell receptor beta chain sequence and its context. Its antigen is unknown. No much larger clone is present one base from it, and per-base qualities are unavailable. The data originate from a study of T cell responses to AZD1222 COVID-19 vaccine (dated by TCRdb to about 2021). Regarding the study in general: Because spike-specific TCR depth and breadth did not differ between the two schedules, AZD1222 recipients who got a second dose at roughly 4 weeks were pooled with those who got a second dose at roughly 12 weeks. A total of 230 or so trial participants underwent TCR sequencing, of whom 200 to 220 received two doses of AZD1222 and some 26 received two doses of the MenACWY control vaccine. Trial participants were enrolled by age into subgroups of 18-55, 56-69 and 70-plus years, and about 150, 27 and 61 TCR-sequenced participants, respectively, were included in these subgroups. Overall results and qualifications from the work: A significant rise in spike-specific TCR breadth and depth was observed after two AZD1222 doses relative to day 0 and relative to MenACWY recipients. In the small 56-69-year group, the increase in depth fell short of significance, most likely because of low power. Conclusions about previously exposed vaccinees are limited, since just a handful of AZD1222 recipients were seropositive for SARS-CoV-2 at baseline. Nearly half of unique spike-specific TCRs reportedly recognized epitopes outside regions mutated in the B.1.351 and B.1.1.7 variants. Most participants were white British and females outnumbered males, and the authors suggested that clonal diversity may have been underestimated. The whole spike protein was spanned by vaccine-associated CD4 TCRs, and dominant responses were seen in regions 160-218 and 743-854. No day 14 peak-response samples were available, so repertoires were characterized only after the peak T cell response.

Taken with the paper, the label for time point translates to: baseline before first vaccination. Samples from vaccinated people were obtained from the UK trials COV001 and COV002, which included a single-blind randomized controlled phase 2/3 trial of AZD1222 (ChAdOx1 nCoV-19) in healthy adults. For TCRbeta chain sequencing, PBMC samples were collected from trial participants at day 0 and at day 28 after the second dose. The germline V gene supplies CDR1 SGHDT and CDR2 YYEEEE. Counted from cysteine to phenylalanine, this CDR3 has 16 amino acids. CDR3 DNA is the only sequence kept; it has 48 bases, read in frame from the first base. The junction shows trimming of 1 base on V and 9 bases on J, plus 23 bases between the germline ends. The CDR3 regions of human TCRbeta chains were subjected to immunosequencing. The published analysis was carried out like this. TCRs in the repertoires were compared against a reference library of SARS-CoV-2-specific TCRs that had been generated with the MIRA antigen-specificity platform. Breadth was defined as the fraction of unique TCRs that were SARS-CoV-2-associated. Depth was defined as the fraction of total T cells that were SARS-CoV-2-associated. Each spike-specific TCR was assigned to its reactive spike region and to a CD4 or CD8 class using the MIRA data. Log10-transformed breadth and depth values were compared by one-way ANOVA with Sidak's multiple comparisons tests. Held by TCRdb, this immuneACCESS table contains in-frame sequences only and omits some clones. Under half of the omission traces to an unresolved V gene where checked; the cause of the rest is unknown. V and J calls and clone size are given by that table; D and trimming were obtained from the DNA. The sample profile shows some 120,000 clones; 89% of them were found once. The biggest ten clones account for about 1.6% of the sample.

This TCR derives from an adult in good health. Here the sequenced sample was peripheral blood, taken on day 0 of AZD1222 vaccination. The sequence is built from TRBV5-6 and TRBJ2-7; a tentative D match to TRBD2 spans 6 bases. The CDR3 region reads CASSLFGLRGGLGQYF. The nucleotides are TGTGCCAGCAGCTTGTTTGGGTTGCGGGGCGGTCTCGGGCAGTACTTC.